The sequence of this TCR beta chain was determined in a study of T cell clonotyping in hematopoietic cell transplantation. The germline V gene encodes CDR1 LNHDA and CDR2 SQIVND (reference sequence). The germline V and J ends were trimmed by 6 bases and 5 bases, with 13 bases remaining between them. The CDR3 runs 13 residues. Sequencing used immunoSEQ multiplex PCR; TCRdb keeps in-frame clones, though not all of them. The sample holds more than 55,000 clones; about 94% are singletons and the top ten take around 1.6%. The specimen was peripheral blood mononuclear cells. This receptor was obtained from a man in his forties or fifties in good health. Some clones in this sample may be carry-over from other donors' samples. The V gene is TRBV19, the J gene TRBJ2-5, with D possibly being TRBD1 (6 bases). The CDR3 sequence: CASSTGHRETQYF. The CDR3 nucleotides are TGTGCCAGTAGCACGGGACATCGGGAGACCCAGTACTTC.